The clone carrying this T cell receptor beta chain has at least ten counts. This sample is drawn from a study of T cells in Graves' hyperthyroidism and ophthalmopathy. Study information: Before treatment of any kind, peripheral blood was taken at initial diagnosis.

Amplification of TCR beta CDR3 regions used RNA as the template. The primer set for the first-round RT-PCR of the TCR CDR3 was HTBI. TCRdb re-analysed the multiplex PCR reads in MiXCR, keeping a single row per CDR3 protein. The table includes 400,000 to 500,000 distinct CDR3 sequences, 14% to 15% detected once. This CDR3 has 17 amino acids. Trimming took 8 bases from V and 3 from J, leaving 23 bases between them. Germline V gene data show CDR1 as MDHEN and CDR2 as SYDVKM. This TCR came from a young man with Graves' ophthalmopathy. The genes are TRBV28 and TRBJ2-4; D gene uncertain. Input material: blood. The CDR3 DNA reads TGTGCCAGCCGGAAACGCCCAGGTGGTCTTGGCAAAAACATTCAGTACTTC. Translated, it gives CASRKRPGGLGKNIQYF.